The entry below describes one TCR beta chain. These data come from a study of blood T cell repertoires in COVID-19. Study-wide background: Collection of acute and convalescent COVID-19 samples took place in the United States, Italy and Spain. Sources were T cells, B-cell-depleted T cells, or PBMCs; the material itself was cDNA or gDNA.

In the original analysis: Nucleated cell number was recorded as an estimate derived from reference gene primer amplification. Here immunoSEQ multiplex PCR was the method, and the copy in TCRdb shows in-frame clones only, minus some. The V and J calls and the clone size are those of that table, but D and trimming were determined from the DNA. Counted here are around 220,000 clones, 87% occurring once; the ten biggest clones make up 1.9%. CDR3 length: 14 residues. Germline V gene lookup returns CDR1 MNHEY and CDR2 SVGAGI. The trim removed 7 bases at V and 10 bases at J, leaving 12 bases unmatched. This sequence was found in a man aged 40-50 years with active or convalescent COVID-19. The rearrangement joins TRBV6-5 to TRBJ1-2; 10 nucleotides align to TRBD1. Input material: peripheral blood. This CDR3 is CASTEGQGSSYYTF. DNA of the CDR3: TGTGCCAGCACCGAGGGACAGGGGTCTAGTTACTACACCTTC.